This TCR beta chain was captured in a study of cytomegalovirus exposure and HLA in healthy donors. Turning to the study itself: The study placed approximately 78% of its roughly 400 genotyped donors in the Caucasian-associated ancestry cluster. Study conclusions and caveats: A later analysis, which compared TCR beta chains of equal frequency, found the HLA-associated ones more clonally expanded. A previous analysis found most TCR beta V segments productive roughly 87% or roughly 30% of the time.

The CDR3 runs to 14 residues. Looked up from germline, CDR1 is SNHLY and CDR2 is FYNNEI. Unmatched junction bases numbered 5, after V lost 8 bases and J lost 2 bases. Vbeta (60) and Jbeta (13) primers were used in the PCR. Profiled with immunoSEQ multiplex PCR; TCRdb holds only in-frame clones, not every one. The sample lists some 140,000 clones, around 80% occurring once. This clone showed up just once. Its antigen is as yet unknown. The sample consisted of PBMCs. The sequence came from a woman in her 40s in good health and CMV-seropositive. The chain combines TRBV2 with TRBJ1-3, with TRBD1 matching 8 bases. CDR3 sequence reads: CASSSRGPGNTIYF. The CDR3, as DNA: TGTGCCAGCTCCTCCAGGGGGCCTGGAAACACCATATATTTT.